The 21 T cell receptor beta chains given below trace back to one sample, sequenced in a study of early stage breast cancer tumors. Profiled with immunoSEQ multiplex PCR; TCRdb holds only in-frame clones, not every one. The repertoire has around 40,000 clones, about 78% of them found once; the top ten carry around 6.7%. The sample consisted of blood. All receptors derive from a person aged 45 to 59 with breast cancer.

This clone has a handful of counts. This CDR3 reads CASSPGGAYGYTF. Here the CDR3 DNA reads TGTGCCAGCTCACCAGGAGGGGCCTATGGCTACACCTTC. The V gene is TRBV18, the J gene TRBJ1-2, with a possible D match to TRBD1 (5 bases). The germline V gene encodes CDR1 KGHSH and CDR2 LQKENI. CDR3 length equals 13 residues. Trimming pared 2 bases from V and 4 bases from J, leaving 8 bases between.

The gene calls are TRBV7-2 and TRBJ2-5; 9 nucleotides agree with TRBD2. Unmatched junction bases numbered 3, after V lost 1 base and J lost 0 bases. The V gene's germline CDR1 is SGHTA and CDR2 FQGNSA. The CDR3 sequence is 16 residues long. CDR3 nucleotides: TGTGCCAGCAGCTTAGATGCGGGAGGGAACCAAGAGACCCAGTACTTC. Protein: CASSLDAGGNQETQYF.

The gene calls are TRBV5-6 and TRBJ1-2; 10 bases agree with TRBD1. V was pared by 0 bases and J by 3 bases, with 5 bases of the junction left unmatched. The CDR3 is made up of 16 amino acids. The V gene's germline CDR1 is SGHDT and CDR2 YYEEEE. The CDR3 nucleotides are TGTGCCAGCAGCTTGGCCCCGGGACAGGGGTACTATGGCTACACCTTC. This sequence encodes CASSLAPGQGYYGYTF.

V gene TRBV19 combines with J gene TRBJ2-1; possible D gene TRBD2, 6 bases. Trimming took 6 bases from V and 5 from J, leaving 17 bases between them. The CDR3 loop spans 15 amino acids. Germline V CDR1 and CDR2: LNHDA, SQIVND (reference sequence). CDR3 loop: CASSGFSVADNEQFF. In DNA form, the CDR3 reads TGTGCCAGTAGCGGTTTCTCGGTAGCGGACAATGAGCAGTTCTTC.

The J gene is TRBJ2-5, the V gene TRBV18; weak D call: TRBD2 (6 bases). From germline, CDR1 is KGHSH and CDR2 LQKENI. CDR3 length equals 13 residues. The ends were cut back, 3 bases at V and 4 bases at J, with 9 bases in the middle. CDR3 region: CASSPEGRETQYF. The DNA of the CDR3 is TGTGCCAGCTCACCGGAGGGGAGAGAGACCCAGTACTTC.

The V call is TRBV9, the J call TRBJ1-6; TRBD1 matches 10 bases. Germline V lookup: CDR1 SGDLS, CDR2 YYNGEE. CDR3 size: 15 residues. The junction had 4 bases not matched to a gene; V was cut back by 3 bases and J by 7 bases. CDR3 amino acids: CASSERTGGNSPLHF. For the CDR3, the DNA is TGTGCCAGCAGCGAGAGGACAGGGGGGAATTCACCCCTCCACTTT.

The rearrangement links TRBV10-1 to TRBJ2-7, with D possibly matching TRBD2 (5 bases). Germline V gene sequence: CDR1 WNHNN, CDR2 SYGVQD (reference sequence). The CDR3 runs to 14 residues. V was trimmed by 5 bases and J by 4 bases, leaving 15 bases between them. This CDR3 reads CASSQRGSRYEQYF. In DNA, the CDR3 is TGCGCCAGCAGTCAAAGAGGGAGTCGGTACGAGCAGTACTTC.

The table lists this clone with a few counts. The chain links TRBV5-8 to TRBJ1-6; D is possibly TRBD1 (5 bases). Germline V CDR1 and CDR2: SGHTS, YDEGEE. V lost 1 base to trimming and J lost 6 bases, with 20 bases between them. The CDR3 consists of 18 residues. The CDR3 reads CASSLRQGLNRFNSPLHF. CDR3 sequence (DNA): TGTGCCAGCAGCTTGCGGCAGGGACTTAATCGGTTTAATTCACCCCTCCACTTT. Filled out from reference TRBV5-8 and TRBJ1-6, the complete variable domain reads EAGVTQSPTHLIKTRGQQATLRCSPISGHTSVYWYQQALGLGLQFLLWYDEGEERNRGNFPPRFSGRQFPNYSSELNVNALELEDSALYLCASSLRQGLNRFNSPLHFGNGTRLTVT.

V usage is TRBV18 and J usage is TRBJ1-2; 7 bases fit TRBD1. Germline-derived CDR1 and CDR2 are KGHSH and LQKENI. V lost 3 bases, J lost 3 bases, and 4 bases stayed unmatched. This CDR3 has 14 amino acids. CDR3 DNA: TGTGCCAGCTCACCGATCGGACAGGACTATGGCTACACCTTC. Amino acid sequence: CASSPIGQDYGYTF.

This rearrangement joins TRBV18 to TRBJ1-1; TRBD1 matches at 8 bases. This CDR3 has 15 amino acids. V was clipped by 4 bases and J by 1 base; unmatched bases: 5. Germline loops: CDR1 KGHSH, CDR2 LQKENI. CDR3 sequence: CASSQGQGANTEAFF. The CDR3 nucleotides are TGTGCCAGCTCACAAGGACAGGGAGCGAACACTGAAGCTTTCTTT.

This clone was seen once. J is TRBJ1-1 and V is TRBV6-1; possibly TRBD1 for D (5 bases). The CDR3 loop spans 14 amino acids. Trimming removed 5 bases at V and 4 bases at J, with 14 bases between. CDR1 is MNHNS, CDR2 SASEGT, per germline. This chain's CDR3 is CASSPPDRPTEAFF. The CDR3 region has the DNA TGTGCCAGCAGTCCCCCTGACAGACCCACTGAAGCTTTCTTT.

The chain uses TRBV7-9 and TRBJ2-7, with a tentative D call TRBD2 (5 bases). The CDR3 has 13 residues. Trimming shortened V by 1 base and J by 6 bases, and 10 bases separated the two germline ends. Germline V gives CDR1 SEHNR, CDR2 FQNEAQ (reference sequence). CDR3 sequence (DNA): TGTGCCAGCAGCTTAGGGCTAGCCCCCGAGCAGTACTTC. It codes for CASSLGLAPEQYF.

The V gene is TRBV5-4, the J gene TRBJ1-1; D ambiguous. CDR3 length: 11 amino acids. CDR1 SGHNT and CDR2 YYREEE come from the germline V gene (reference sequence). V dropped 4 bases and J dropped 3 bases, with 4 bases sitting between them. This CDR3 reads CASSRDTEAFF. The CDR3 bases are TGTGCCAGCAGCCGGGACACTGAAGCTTTCTTT.

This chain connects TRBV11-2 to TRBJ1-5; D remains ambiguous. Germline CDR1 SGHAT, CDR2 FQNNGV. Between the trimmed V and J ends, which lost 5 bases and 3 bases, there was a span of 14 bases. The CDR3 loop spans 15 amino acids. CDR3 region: CASSPLGSHNQPQHF. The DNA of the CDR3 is TGTGCCAGCAGCCCTCTGGGGAGTCACAATCAGCCCCAGCATTTT.

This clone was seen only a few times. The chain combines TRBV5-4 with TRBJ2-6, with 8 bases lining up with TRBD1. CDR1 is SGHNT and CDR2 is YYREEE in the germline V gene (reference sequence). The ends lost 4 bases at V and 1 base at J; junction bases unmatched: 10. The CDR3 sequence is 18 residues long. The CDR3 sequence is CASSPHTGGVSGANVLTF. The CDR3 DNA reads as TGTGCCAGCAGCCCTCACACAGGGGGAGTTTCTGGGGCCAACGTCCTGACTTTC. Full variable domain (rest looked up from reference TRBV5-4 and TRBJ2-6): ETGVTQSPTHLIKTRGQQVTLRCSSQSGHNTVSWYQQALGQGPQFIFQYYREEENGRGNFPPRFSGLQFPNYSSELNVNALELDDSALYLCASSPHTGGVSGANVLTFGAGSRLTVL.

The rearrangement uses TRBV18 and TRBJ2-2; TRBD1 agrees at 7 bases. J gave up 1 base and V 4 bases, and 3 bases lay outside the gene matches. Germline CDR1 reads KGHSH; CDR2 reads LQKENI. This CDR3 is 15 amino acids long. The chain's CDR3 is CASSQGQWNTGELFF. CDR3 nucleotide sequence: TGTGCCAGCTCACAGGGACAGTGGAACACCGGGGAGCTGTTTTTT.

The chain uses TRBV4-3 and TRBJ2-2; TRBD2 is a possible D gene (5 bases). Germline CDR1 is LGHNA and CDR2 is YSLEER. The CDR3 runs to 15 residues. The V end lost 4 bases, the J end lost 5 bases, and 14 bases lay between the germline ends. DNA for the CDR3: TGCGCCAGCAGCCCGGGAAGCCCCAGGACCGGGGAGCTGTTTTTT. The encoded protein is CASSPGSPRTGELFF.

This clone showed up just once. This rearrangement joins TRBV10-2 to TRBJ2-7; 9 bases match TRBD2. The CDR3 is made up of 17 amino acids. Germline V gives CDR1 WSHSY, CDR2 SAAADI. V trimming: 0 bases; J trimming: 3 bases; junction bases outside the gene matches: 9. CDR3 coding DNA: TGCGCCAGCAGTGAGTCTTATGGCGGGAGGGCCCTCTACGAGCAGTACTTC. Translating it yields CASSESYGGRALYEQYF.

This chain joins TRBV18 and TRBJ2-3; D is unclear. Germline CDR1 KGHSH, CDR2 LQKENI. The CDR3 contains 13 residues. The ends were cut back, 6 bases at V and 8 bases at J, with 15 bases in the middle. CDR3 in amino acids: CASSTLVDGTQYF. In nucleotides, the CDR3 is TGTGCCAGCTCGACACTCGTCGACGGTACGCAGTATTTT.

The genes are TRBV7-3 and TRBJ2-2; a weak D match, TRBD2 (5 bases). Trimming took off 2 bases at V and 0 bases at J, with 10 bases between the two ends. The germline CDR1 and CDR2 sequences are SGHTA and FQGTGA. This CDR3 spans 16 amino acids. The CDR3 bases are TGTGCCAGCAGCTTATCAGGAGCGGCGAACACCGGGGAGCTGTTTTTT. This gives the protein CASSLSGAANTGELFF.

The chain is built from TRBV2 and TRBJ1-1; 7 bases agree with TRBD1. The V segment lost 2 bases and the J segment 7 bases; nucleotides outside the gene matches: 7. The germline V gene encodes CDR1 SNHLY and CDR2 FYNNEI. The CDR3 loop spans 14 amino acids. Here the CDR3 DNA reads TGTGCCAGCAGTGAAATCGCAGGGGGTGTTGAAGCTTTCTTT. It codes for CASSEIAGGVEAFF.